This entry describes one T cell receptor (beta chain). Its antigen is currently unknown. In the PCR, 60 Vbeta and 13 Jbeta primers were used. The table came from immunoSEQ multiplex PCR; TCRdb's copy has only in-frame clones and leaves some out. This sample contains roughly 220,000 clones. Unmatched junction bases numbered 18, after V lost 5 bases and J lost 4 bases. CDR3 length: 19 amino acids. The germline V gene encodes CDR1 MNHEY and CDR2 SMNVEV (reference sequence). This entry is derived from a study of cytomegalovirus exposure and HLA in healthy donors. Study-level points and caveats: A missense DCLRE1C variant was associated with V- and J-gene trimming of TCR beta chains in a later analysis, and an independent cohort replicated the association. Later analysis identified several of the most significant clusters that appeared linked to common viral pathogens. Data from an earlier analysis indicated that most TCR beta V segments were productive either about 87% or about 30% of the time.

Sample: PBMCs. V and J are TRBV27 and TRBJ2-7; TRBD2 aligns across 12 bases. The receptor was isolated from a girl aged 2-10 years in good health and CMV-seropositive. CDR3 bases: TGTGCCAGCAGTCGCGTCCGACTAGCGGGAGCTCTTCGAATTTACGAGCAGTACTTC. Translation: CASSRVRLAGALRIYEQYF.